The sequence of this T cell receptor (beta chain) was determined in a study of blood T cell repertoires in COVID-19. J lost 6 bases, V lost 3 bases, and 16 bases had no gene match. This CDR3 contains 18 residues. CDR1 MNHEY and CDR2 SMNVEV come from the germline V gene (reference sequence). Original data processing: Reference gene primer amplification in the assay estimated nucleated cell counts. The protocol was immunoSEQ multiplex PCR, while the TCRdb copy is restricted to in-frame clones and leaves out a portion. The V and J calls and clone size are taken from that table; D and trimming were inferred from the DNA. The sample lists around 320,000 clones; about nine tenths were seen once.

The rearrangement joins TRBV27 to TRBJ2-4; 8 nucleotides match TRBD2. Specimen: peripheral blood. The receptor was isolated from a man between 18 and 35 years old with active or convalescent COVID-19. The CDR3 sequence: CASSFLAGGSQGRNIQYF. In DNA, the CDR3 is TGTGCCAGCAGTTTTCTGGCGGGAGGCTCCCAGGGGAGAAACATTCAGTACTTC.